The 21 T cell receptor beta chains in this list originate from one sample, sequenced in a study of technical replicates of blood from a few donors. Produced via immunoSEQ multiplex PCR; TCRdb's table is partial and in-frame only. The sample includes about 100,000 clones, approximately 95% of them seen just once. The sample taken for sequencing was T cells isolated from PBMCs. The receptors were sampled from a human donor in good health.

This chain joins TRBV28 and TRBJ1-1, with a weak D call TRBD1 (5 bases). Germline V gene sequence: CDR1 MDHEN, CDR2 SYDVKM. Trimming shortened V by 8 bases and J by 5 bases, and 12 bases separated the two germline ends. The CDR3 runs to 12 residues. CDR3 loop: CASCIQATEAFF. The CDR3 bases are TGTGCCAGCTGTATACAGGCGACTGAAGCTTTCTTT.

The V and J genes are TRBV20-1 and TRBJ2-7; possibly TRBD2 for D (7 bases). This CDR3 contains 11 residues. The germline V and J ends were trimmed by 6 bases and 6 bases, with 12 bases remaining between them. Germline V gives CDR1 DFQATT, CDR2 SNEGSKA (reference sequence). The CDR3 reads CSAGGGVEQYF. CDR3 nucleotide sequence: TGCAGTGCCGGAGGGGGGGTCGAGCAGTACTTC.

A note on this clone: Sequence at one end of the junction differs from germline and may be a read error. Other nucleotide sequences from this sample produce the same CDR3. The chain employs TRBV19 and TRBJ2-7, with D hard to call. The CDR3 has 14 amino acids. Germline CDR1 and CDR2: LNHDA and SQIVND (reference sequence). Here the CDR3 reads CASSIGTLTREQYF. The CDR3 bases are TGCGCCAGTAGTATTGGAACTCTGACTCGCGAGCAGTACTTC. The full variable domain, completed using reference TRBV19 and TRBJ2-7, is DGGITQSPKYLFRKEGQNVTLSCEQNLNHDAMYWYRQDPGQGLRLIYYSQIVNDFQKGDIAEGYSVSREKKESFPLTVTSAQKNPTAFYLCASSIGTLTREQYFGPGTRLTVT.

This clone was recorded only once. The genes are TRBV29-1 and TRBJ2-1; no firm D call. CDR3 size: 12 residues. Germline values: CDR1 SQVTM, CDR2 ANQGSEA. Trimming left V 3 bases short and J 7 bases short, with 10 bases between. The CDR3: CSVDSYSNEQFF. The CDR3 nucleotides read TGCAGCGTTGATTCCTACTCTAATGAGCAGTTCTTC.

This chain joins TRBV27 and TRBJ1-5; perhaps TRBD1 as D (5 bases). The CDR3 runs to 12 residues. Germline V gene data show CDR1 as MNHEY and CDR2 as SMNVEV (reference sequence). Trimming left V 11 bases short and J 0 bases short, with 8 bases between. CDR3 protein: CAVGLSNQPQHF. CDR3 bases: TGTGCCGTGGGGCTTAGCAATCAGCCCCAGCATTTT.

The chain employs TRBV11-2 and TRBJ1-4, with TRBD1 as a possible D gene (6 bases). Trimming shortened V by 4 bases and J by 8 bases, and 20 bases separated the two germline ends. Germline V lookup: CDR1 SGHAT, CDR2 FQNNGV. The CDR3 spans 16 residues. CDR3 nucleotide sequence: TGTGCCAGCAGCTCCCGATCCAAACAGGGTCGGGAAAAACTGTTTTTT. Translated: CASSSRSKQGREKLFF.

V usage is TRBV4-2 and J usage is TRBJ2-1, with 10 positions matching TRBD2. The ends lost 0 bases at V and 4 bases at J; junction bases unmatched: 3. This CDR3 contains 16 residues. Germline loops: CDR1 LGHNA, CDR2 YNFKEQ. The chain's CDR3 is CASSQDQREGYNEQFF. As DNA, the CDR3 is TGTGCCAGCAGCCAAGATCAGCGGGAGGGTTACAATGAGCAGTTCTTC.

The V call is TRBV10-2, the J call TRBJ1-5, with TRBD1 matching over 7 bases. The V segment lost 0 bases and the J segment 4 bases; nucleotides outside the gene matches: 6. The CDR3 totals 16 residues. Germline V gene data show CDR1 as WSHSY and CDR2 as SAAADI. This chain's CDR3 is CASSESWDSYNQPQHF. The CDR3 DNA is TGCGCCAGCAGTGAGTCTTGGGACAGTTATAATCAGCCCCAGCATTTT.

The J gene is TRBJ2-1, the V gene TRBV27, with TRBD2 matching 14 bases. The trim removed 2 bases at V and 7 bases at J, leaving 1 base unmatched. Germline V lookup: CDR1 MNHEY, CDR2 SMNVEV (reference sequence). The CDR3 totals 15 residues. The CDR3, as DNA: TGTGCCAGCAGTTTAAGGACTAGCGGGAGGAATGAGCAGTTCTTC. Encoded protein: CASSLRTSGRNEQFF.

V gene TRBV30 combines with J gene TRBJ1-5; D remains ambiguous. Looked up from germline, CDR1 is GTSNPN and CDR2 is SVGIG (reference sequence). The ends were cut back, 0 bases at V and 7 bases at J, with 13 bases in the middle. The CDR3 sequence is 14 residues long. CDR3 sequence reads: CAWSVDQTRQPQHF. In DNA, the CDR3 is TGTGCCTGGAGTGTAGACCAGACAAGACAGCCCCAGCATTTT.

The CDR3 sequence: CSVEDSSSYEQYF. The CDR3 DNA reads as TGCAGCGTTGAGGACTCTAGCTCCTACGAGCAGTACTTC. V usage is TRBV29-1 and J usage is TRBJ2-7; the D gene is possibly TRBD2 (5 bases). The CDR3 has 13 residues. Germline V gene data show CDR1 as SQVTM and CDR2 as ANQGSEA. V shed 3 bases and J shed 0 bases, with 9 bases lying between them.

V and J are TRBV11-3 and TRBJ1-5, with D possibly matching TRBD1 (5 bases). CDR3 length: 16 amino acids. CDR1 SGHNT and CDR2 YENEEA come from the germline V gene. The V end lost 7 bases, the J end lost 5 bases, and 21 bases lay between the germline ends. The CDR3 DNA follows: TGTGCCAGCAATCCCAACACGGACAACCTGGATCAGCCCCAGCATTTT. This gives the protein CASNPNTDNLDQPQHF.

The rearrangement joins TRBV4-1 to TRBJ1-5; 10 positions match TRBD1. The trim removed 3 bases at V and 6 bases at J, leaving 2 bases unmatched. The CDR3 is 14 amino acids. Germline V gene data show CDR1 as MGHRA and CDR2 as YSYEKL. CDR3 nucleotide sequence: TGCGCCAGCAGCCAGGGGACAGGGGCTCAGCCCCAGCATTTT. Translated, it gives CASSQGTGAQPQHF.

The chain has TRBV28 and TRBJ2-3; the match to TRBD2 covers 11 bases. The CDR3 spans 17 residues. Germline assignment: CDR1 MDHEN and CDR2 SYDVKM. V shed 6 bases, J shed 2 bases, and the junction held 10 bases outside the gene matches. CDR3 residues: CASSPGTSGLYTDTQYF. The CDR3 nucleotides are TGTGCCAGCAGCCCTGGGACTAGCGGCCTATACACAGATACGCAGTATTTT.

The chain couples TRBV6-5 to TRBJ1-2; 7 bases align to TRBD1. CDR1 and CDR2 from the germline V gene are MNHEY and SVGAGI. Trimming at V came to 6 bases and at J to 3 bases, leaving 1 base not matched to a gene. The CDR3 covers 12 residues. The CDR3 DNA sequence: TGTGCCAGCAGCGACAGGGACTATGGCTACACCTTC. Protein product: CASSDRDYGYTF.

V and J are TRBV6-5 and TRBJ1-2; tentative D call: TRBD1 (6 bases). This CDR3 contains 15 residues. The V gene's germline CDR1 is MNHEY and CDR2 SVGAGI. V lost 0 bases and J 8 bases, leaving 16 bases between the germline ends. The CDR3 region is CASSYSLGGGDGYTF. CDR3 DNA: TGTGCCAGCAGTTACTCTCTTGGGGGCGGAGACGGCTACACCTTC.

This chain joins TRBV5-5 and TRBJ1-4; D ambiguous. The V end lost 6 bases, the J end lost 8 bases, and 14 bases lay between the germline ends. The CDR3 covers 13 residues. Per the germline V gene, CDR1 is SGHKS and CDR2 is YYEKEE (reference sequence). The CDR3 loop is CASNSSPAEKLFF. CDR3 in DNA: TGTGCCAGCAACTCAAGCCCCGCGGAAAAACTGTTTTTT.

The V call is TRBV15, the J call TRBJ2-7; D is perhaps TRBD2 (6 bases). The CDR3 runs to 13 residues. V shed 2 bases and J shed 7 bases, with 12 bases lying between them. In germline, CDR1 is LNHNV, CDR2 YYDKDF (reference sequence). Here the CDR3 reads CATSRSVAEEQYF. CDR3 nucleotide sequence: TGTGCCACCAGCAGATCGGTAGCGGAGGAGCAGTACTTC.

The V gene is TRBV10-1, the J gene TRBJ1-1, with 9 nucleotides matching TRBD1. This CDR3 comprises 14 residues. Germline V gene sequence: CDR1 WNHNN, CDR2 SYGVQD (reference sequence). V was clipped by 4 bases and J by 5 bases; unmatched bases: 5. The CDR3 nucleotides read TGCGCCAGCAGTGCGGACAGGGGAGGAACTGAAGCTTTCTTT. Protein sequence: CASSADRGGTEAFF.

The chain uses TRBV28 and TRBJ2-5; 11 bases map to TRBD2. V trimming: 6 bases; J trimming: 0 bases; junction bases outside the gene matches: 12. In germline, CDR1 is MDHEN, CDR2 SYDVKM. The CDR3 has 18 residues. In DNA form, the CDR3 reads TGTGCCAGCAGCAGTGGGACTAGCGGAAATAGCAACCAAGAGACCCAGTACTTC. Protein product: CASSSGTSGNSNQETQYF.

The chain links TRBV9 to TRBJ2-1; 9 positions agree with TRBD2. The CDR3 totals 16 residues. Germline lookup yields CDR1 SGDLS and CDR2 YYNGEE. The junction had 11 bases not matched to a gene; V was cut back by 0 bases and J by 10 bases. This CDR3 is CASSVGGTSIVREQFF. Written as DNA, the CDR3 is TGTGCCAGCAGCGTAGGGGGGACTAGCATTGTCAGGGAGCAGTTCTTC.